The 27 T cell receptor beta chains below come from one sample, sequenced in a study of memory CD4+ T cells and cytomegalovirus serostatus. The sort gate was single viable CD3+CD4+CD8-CD45RO+ cells for memory CD4+ T cells. Using immunoSEQ multiplex PCR, the repertoire was profiled, and TCRdb retains in-frame clones only, with some absent. Seen here are about 52,000 clones, more than 70% observed once, and the top ten hold approximately 1.9%. Sequencing used memory CD4+ T cells from blood. The receptors stem from an adult in good health and CMV-seropositive.

J is TRBJ1-1 and V is TRBV5-6; D is possibly TRBD1 (6 bases). CDR1 and CDR2 (germline): SGHDT, YYEEEE. The germline V and J ends were trimmed by 4 bases and 1 base, with 11 bases remaining between them. The CDR3 loop spans 14 amino acids. The CDR3 region has the DNA TGTGCCAGCAGCCGGGGACAACAGAACACTGAAGCTTTCTTT. This translates into CASSRGQQNTEAFF. Based on the CDR3 plus reference TRBV5-6 and TRBJ1-1, the full variable domain is DAGVTQSPTHLIKTRGQQVTLRCSPKSGHDTVSWYQQALGQGPQFIFQYYEEEERQRGNFPDRFSGHQFPNYSSELNVNALLLGDSALYLCASSRGQQNTEAFFGQGTRLTVV.

The chain uses TRBV5-1 and TRBJ1-1, with 8 bases aligning to TRBD1. V was pared by 4 bases and J by 7 bases, with 6 bases of the junction left unmatched. The germline gives CDR1 SGHRS, CDR2 YFSETQ. The CDR3 sequence is 13 residues long. For the CDR3, the DNA is TGCGCCAGCAGCCCCCAGGGGGCTCATGAAGCTTTCTTT. It is translated as CASSPQGAHEAFF.

The chain recombines TRBV7-7 with TRBJ2-1; 9 nucleotides agree with TRBD1. Germline-derived CDR1 and CDR2 are SSHAT and FNYEAQ (reference sequence). The CDR3 consists of 16 residues. Unmatched junction bases numbered 8, after V lost 5 bases and J lost 3 bases. The CDR3 coding sequence is TGTGCCAGCAGCCCCACCGGGACAGGGAACTACAATGAGCAGTTCTTC. Translated: CASSPTGTGNYNEQFF.

This chain connects TRBV7-9 to TRBJ2-2; D is undetermined. The CDR3 has 15 residues. Trimming removed 5 bases at V and 5 bases at J, with 15 bases between. Germline CDR1 and CDR2: SEHNR and FQNEAQ (reference sequence). For the CDR3, the DNA is TGTGCCAGCAGCCCCCGAGCAGGAGAGACCGGGGAGCTGTTTTTT. Its protein is CASSPRAGETGELFF.

This chain joins TRBV6-6 and TRBJ1-5, with a possible D match to TRBD1 (5 bases). This CDR3 is built from 13 residues. Trimming left V 6 bases short and J 6 bases short, with 12 bases between. Germline V gene data show CDR1 as MNHNY and CDR2 as SVGAGI (reference sequence). Here the CDR3 reads CASSLTVSQPQHF. Here the CDR3 DNA reads TGTGCCAGCAGCCTGACAGTAAGTCAGCCCCAGCATTTT.

V usage is TRBV5-8 and J usage is TRBJ2-1; 12 positions match TRBD1. The CDR3 sequence is 17 residues long. Germline V gene data show CDR1 as SGHTS and CDR2 as YDEGEE. V shed 4 bases and J 6 bases; nucleotides not matched to a gene: 11. Here the CDR3 DNA reads TGTGCCAGCAGCGGGGGCTCCGGGACAGGGGGCTTCAATGAGCAGTTCTTC. Protein: CASSGGSGTGGFNEQFF.

This rearrangement joins TRBV7-2 to TRBJ2-1; D is unresolved. The CDR3 has 14 residues. The germline V gene encodes CDR1 SGHTA and CDR2 FQGNSA. V was pared by 5 bases and J by 3 bases, with 11 bases between. The CDR3 spells CASSRTAIYNEQFF. The DNA for the CDR3 is TGTGCCAGCAGCCGAACCGCTATCTACAATGAGCAGTTCTTC.

This clone was observed a few times. The V and J genes are TRBV10-1 and TRBJ2-2, with D maybe TRBD2 (6 bases). This CDR3 has 14 amino acids. Per the germline V gene, CDR1 is WNHNN and CDR2 is SYGVQD (reference sequence). Trimming shortened V by 3 bases and J by 6 bases, and 11 bases separated the two germline ends. CDR3 coding DNA: TGCGCCAGCAGTGAACAGCGGGTGTCCGGGGAGCTGTTTTTT. Protein product: CASSEQRVSGELFF.

This clone appeared a single time. The chain links TRBV19 to TRBJ2-7; 7 nucleotides agree with TRBD1. V lost 4 bases and J lost 6; bases outside the gene matches: 6. The CDR3 is made up of 13 amino acids. Germline CDR1 reads LNHDA; CDR2 reads SQIVND (reference sequence). Here the CDR3 DNA reads TGTGCCAGTAGTACCCAAGGGACAGCCGAGCAGTACTTC. Protein product: CASSTQGTAEQYF. Filled out from reference TRBV19 and TRBJ2-7, the complete variable domain reads DGGITQSPKYLFRKEGQNVTLSCEQNLNHDAMYWYRQDPGQGLRLIYYSQIVNDFQKGDIAEGYSVSREKKESFPLTVTSAQKNPTAFYLCASSTQGTAEQYFGPGTRLTVT.

This sequence joins TRBV4-2 and TRBJ2-7, with 7 bases lining up with TRBD1. CDR1 and CDR2 from the germline V gene are LGHNA and YNFKEQ. There are 14 residues in the CDR3. Germline trimming cut 0 bases from V and 6 bases from J; bases unmatched to any gene: 5. The DNA of the CDR3 is TGTGCCAGCAGCCAAGATAGGGGGCCGTCCGAGCAGTACTTC. Its translation is CASSQDRGPSEQYF.

In DNA, the CDR3 is TGCGCCAGCAGTCAATGTCAGGGACTGGGGGACTATGGCTACACCTTC. It yields the protein CASSQCQGLGDYGYTF. The chain couples TRBV23-1 to TRBJ1-2, with a tentative D call TRBD1 (5 bases). TRBV23-1 carries the ORF label, with uncertain function. V dropped 1 base and J dropped 3 bases, with 15 bases sitting between them. This CDR3 is built from 16 residues.

This chain connects TRBV4-3 to TRBJ1-2; TRBD1 might be the D (6 bases). Deletions cut 0 bases from V and 7 bases from J, with 15 bases between. Germline V gene sequence: CDR1 LGHNA, CDR2 YSLEER. This CDR3 has 15 amino acids. The CDR3 loop is CASSQDYRRGGGYTF. The CDR3 nucleotides read TGCGCCAGCAGCCAAGATTACCGCAGGGGAGGTGGCTACACCTTC.

This chain links TRBV6-6 with TRBJ2-7; 7 bases line up with TRBD2. J was trimmed by 2 bases and V by 0 bases; bases with no gene match: 4. This CDR3 has 15 residues. The germline CDR1 and CDR2 sequences are MNHNY and SVGAGI (reference sequence). In DNA, the CDR3 is TGTGCCAGCAGTTACTCGTCTAGCGGAGCCTACGAGCAGTACTTC. It codes for CASSYSSSGAYEQYF.

The chain couples TRBV10-3 to TRBJ1-2; D unresolved. This CDR3 spans 13 amino acids. V lost 3 bases, J lost 5 bases, and 10 bases lay in between. CDR1 and CDR2 (germline): ENHRY, SYGVKD. CDR3 nucleotide sequence: TGTGCCATCAGTGACCCCTCTGGATATGGCTACACCTTC. It is translated as CAISDPSGYGYTF.

This clone was observed a single time. The CDR3 spells CASSLHPPATNEKLFF. CDR3 DNA sequence: TGTGCCAGCAGCCTCCACCCCCCTGCAACTAATGAAAAACTGTTTTTT. The V call is TRBV7-2, the J call TRBJ1-4; D is uncertain. This CDR3 is built from 16 residues. Trimming removed 5 bases at V and 0 bases at J, with 13 bases between. Germline-derived CDR1 and CDR2 are SGHTA and FQGNSA.

V gene TRBV2 combines with J gene TRBJ1-1; D not certain. The CDR3 runs 15 residues. Germline V gene sequence: CDR1 SNHLY, CDR2 FYNNEI. Trimming shortened V by 3 bases and J by 0 bases, and 11 bases separated the two germline ends. The CDR3 coding sequence is TGTGCCAGCAGTGATGATAGGCGTCTGAACACTGAAGCTTTCTTT. Protein sequence: CASSDDRRLNTEAFF.

The CDR3 bases are TGTGCCAGCAGTGAACAGGGGGGCTACAATGAGCAGTTCTTC. It translates to CASSEQGGYNEQFF. V and J are TRBV2 and TRBJ2-1; a possible D gene is TRBD1 (7 bases). Trimming shortened V by 2 bases and J by 3 bases, and 8 bases separated the two germline ends. CDR1 and CDR2 from the germline V gene are SNHLY and FYNNEI. CDR3 size: 14 residues.

In this sample, this clone turned up a few times. The chain carries TRBV4-2 and TRBJ2-7; 8 nucleotides line up with TRBD2. This CDR3 spans 16 amino acids. Germline CDR1 LGHNA, CDR2 YNFKEQ. The ends lost 0 bases at V and 2 bases at J; junction bases unmatched: 6. The CDR3 here is CASSQEGGTRTYEQYF. The CDR3 DNA follows: TGTGCCAGCAGCCAAGAAGGAGGGACTAGGACCTACGAGCAGTACTTC.

The chain joins TRBV28 to TRBJ1-2; D is perhaps TRBD1 (5 bases). Germline V CDR1 and CDR2: MDHEN, SYDVKM. This CDR3 spans 15 amino acids. Trimming stripped 6 bases from V and 4 bases from J, with 18 bases between. CDR3 residues: CASSPGTLDGYGYTF. The CDR3 DNA follows: TGTGCCAGCAGCCCTGGGACCCTCGACGGCTATGGCTACACCTTC.

The chain is built from TRBV10-3 and TRBJ1-5, with TRBD1 matching 8 bases. J lost 5 bases, V lost 10 bases, and 10 bases had no gene match. Germline assignment: CDR1 ENHRY and CDR2 SYGVKD. The CDR3 consists of 14 residues. This CDR3 reads CATSLQGGDQPQHF. CDR3 DNA sequence: TGTGCCACCTCCTTACAGGGGGGCGATCAGCCCCAGCATTTT.

The V and J genes are TRBV5-4 and TRBJ2-5, with D maybe TRBD1 (5 bases). The CDR3 is 13 amino acids. V lost 0 bases and J 3 bases, leaving 6 bases between the germline ends. The germline gives CDR1 SGHNT, CDR2 YYREEE (reference sequence). CDR3 residues: CASSLGQKETQYF. The CDR3, as DNA: TGTGCCAGCAGCTTGGGACAGAAAGAGACCCAGTACTTC.

In the case of this clone: Its ends do not fully match the called genes, so a read error is possible. The rearrangement links TRBV5-1 to TRBJ2-4, with TRBD1 identical over 9 bases. The CDR3 has 13 amino acids. Germline V gene data show CDR1 as SGHRS and CDR2 as YFSETQ. In DNA, the CDR3 is TGCGCCAGCACCTTGGACAGGGGAAACATTCAGTACTTC. This translates into CASTLDRGNIQYF.

Comments on this clone: Compared with germline, one end of the junction differs, possibly owing to a read error. The chain carries TRBV7-2 and TRBJ2-5; no clear D. Germline V gives CDR1 SGHTA, CDR2 FQGNSA. The length of the CDR3 is 15 residues. The CDR3 DNA is TGTGCCAGCAGATTAGGACCCGCTCGGATGGAGACCCAGTACTTC. This encodes CASRLGPARMETQYF. The variable domain in full, completed from reference TRBV7-2 and TRBJ2-5, reads GAGVSQSPSNKVTEKGKDVELRCDPISGHTALYWYRQSLGQGLEFLIYFQGNSAPDKSGLPSDRFSAERTGGSVSTLTIQRTQQEDSAVYLCASRLGPARMETQYFGPGTRLLVL.

The chain is built from TRBV6-6 and TRBJ2-7; D perhaps matches TRBD1 (5 bases). Trimming stripped 6 bases from V and 3 bases from J, with 12 bases between. Germline CDR1 and CDR2: MNHNY and SVGAGI (reference sequence). This CDR3 has 13 amino acids. CDR3 bases: TGTGCCAGCAGCTCAGGGTTTAGCTACGAGCAGTACTTC. Translating gives CASSSGFSYEQYF.

The chain uses TRBV11-2 and TRBJ1-1; 7 bases are shared with TRBD1. V lost 6 bases, J lost 1 base, and 5 bases stayed unmatched. CDR3 size: 14 residues. The V gene's germline CDR1 is SGHAT and CDR2 FQNNGV. CDR3 nucleotide sequence: TGTGCCAGCAGACAGGGGTACTCGAACACTGAAGCTTTCTTT. Translating gives CASRQGYSNTEAFF.

This chain links TRBV5-1 with TRBJ1-6; tentatively, D is TRBD1 (5 bases). This CDR3 comprises 15 residues. CDR1 is SGHRS and CDR2 is YFSETQ in the germline V gene. V was clipped by 3 bases and J by 5 bases, with 12 bases between them. The DNA of the CDR3 is TGCGCCAGCAGCTCTTCAGCAGGGAATAATTCACCCCTCCACTTT. Its translation: CASSSSAGNNSPLHF. Variable domain in full (rest from reference TRBV5-1 and TRBJ1-6): KAGVTQTPRYLIKTRGQQVTLSCSPISGHRSVSWYQQTPGQGLQFLFEYFSETQRNKGNFPGRFSGRQFSNSRSEMNVSTLELGDSALYLCASSSSAGNNSPLHFGNGTRLTVT.

The chain carries TRBV15 and TRBJ1-3; possibly TRBD1 for D (5 bases). Germline CDR1 and CDR2: LNHNV and YYDKDF (reference sequence). The CDR3 runs 13 residues. V shed 1 base and J shed 4 bases, with 5 bases lying between them. The CDR3 reads CATSRGDGNTIYF. The CDR3 coding sequence is TGTGCCACCAGCAGAGGGGACGGAAACACCATATATTTT.